This T cell receptor beta chain was sequenced in a study of T cell repertoires in cytomegalovirus infection (dated by TCRdb to about 2019). Context from the whole study: Donor HLA type was relevant to the analysis, because carriage of CMV infection together with the matching HLA type was indicated by public TCR beta signatures.

This clonotype has ten or more counts. The clone's antigen remains unknown. Per-base quality was not reported, and no clone a single base away is much larger than it. Instrument used: Illumina HiSeq 1500. Starting from the raw public reads, TCRdb applied fastp trimming at Q25, assembled clones with MiXCR and retained in-frame beta chains. CDR3 protein duplicates are merged, each entry listing the most common genes and DNA. This sample gives fewer than 200,000 distinct CDR3 sequences in total; approximately 15% of them show up just once. Over 25% of the sample comes from the top ten. Beyond this particular receptor, the publication reports: In the ex vivo response, HLA-C-restricted CMV-specific TCR beta clonotypes were dominant, and in two of eight donors the single most frequent clonotype came from this HLA-C-restricted group. Carriers of CMV infection plus the relevant HLA type were discriminated by the cumulative frequency of public TCR beta family members in the study cohort and in an independent roughly 350-donor cohort.

The TCR was taken from a human donor in good health (CMV status not recorded). Some clones in this sample may be carry-over from other donors' samples. Sample: PBMCs.

CDR3 sequence: CASSLGRAWSGANVLTF. In nucleotide form, the sequence is TGTGCCAGCAGCTTAGGAAGGGCCTGGTCTGGGGCCAACGTCCTGACTTTC. Recombination linked TRBV7-8 to TRBJ2-6, with the identity of the D gene unclear. Trimming takes 1 base from V and 1 base from J, and the germline ends sit 11 bases apart. In the germline V gene, CDR1 corresponds to SGHVS and CDR2 to FQNEAQ. From the cysteine through the phenylalanine, the CDR3 covers 17 amino acids. Only the CDR3 DNA is retained, 51 bases long and in frame from the first base.